The rows below give T cell receptor beta chains drawn from one sample of a study of T cells after posttransplantation cyclophosphamide. Sequenced by immunoSEQ multiplex PCR; TCRdb stores in-frame clones only, minus some. The sample lists 18,000 or so clones, approximately 87% occurring once. Sequenced material: memory CD4+ T cells sorted from blood. These receptor sequences come from a man in his thirties or forties in good health and a related stem cell transplant donor. The CDR3 runs from the conserved cysteine through the conserved F or W. The order of the fields is D gene, clone size, V gene, CDR3 length, J gene, CDR3 DNA, CDR3 protein. D genes are given only for firm matches. Clone sizes are given selectively: once, few, many, or a class where the clone is expanded.

>NA|NA|TRBV5-1|13|TRBJ1-6
TGCGCCAGCAGCTTGGTATTTTCAGGGTCCCTCCACTTT
CASSLVFSGSLHF
>TRBD1|NA|TRBV6-1|14|TRBJ1-3
TGTGCCAGCATGCAAGACAGGGAGGTATACACCATATATTTT
CASMQDREVYTIYF
>NA|NA|TRBV27|11|TRBJ2-7
TGTGCCAGCAGTTCAGGGTACGAGCAGTACTTC
CASSSGYEQYF
>TRBD1|NA|TRBV7-9|14|TRBJ1-2
TGTGCCAGCAGCTTAGTACAGGGGCCCTATGGCTACACCTTC
CASSLVQGPYGYTF
>NA|NA|TRBV7-9|15|TRBJ2-3
TGTGCCAGCAGCCTGACCGAGCAGGGAGGAGATACGCAGTATTTT
CASSLTEQGGDTQYF
>TRBD1|NA|TRBV6-5|14|TRBJ1-2
TGTGCCAGCAGACCGGGACAGGGCATCTATGGCTACACCTTC
CASRPGQGIYGYTF
>TRBD1|NA|TRBV5-8|15|TRBJ1-2
TGTGCCAGCAGCTTCCCCGACAGGGCCTCCTATGGCTACACCTTC
CASSFPDRASYGYTF
>NA|NA|TRBV6-5|14|TRBJ1-6
TGTGCCAGCAAGAAGAGCTCCTATAATTCACCCCTCCACTTT
CASKKSSYNSPLHF
>TRBD1|NA|TRBV2|14|TRBJ1-1
TGTGCCAGCAGTGCGACAACAGGGGGCACTGAAGCTTTCTTT
CASSATTGGTEAFF
>TRBD1|NA|TRBV9|15|TRBJ1-2
TGTGCCAGCAGCGGAGGGGGGACAGGGAGCTATGGCTACACCTTC
CASSGGGTGSYGYTF
>TRBD2|NA|TRBV13|13|TRBJ2-3
TGTGCCAGCAGACGGGACTACACAGATACGCAGTATTTT
CASRRDYTDTQYF
>TRBD1|once|TRBV9|14|TRBJ1-4
TGTGCCAGCAGCACCGGGGACAGAAATGAAAAACTGTTTTTT
CASSTGDRNEKLFF
>TRBD2|once|TRBV11-3|15|TRBJ2-5
TGTGCCAGCAGCTCCAGAGCGGGGGGAGGGGAGACCCAGTACTTC
CASSSRAGGGETQYF
>TRBD1|NA|TRBV27|17|TRBJ1-1
TGTGCCAGCAGTTTATCGTTGAGGGACAGGAGACGTACTGAAGCTTTCTTT
CASSLSLRDRRRTEAFF
>NA|NA|TRBV6-5|15|TRBJ1-2
TGTGCCAGCAGTTACGGTGCTCTAGGGGCCTATGGCTACACCTTC
CASSYGALGAYGYTF
>TRBD1|NA|TRBV4-1|17|TRBJ2-1
TGCGCCAGCAGCCAAGAGGGGACAGCCAGCTCCTACAATGAGCAGTTCTTC
CASSQEGTASSYNEQFF
>TRBD1|NA|TRBV19|14|TRBJ1-2
TGTGCCAGTAGTGGAGCCGGGACAGGGATCGGCTACACCTTC
CASSGAGTGIGYTF
>TRBD1|NA|TRBV11-2|15|TRBJ1-1
TGTGCCAGCAGCTTCGGGACAGGGAGGAACACTGAAGCTTTCTTT
CASSFGTGRNTEAFF
>NA|NA|TRBV6-1|12|TRBJ2-3
TGTGCCAGCAGCCTCCTCGGGGGTACGCAGTATTTT
CASSLLGGTQYF
>NA|NA|TRBV5-1|13|TRBJ2-3
TGCGCCAGCAGCTTGGGGGGCCTGGATACGCAGTATTTT
CASSLGGLDTQYF
>NA|NA|TRBV5-6|12|TRBJ1-1
TGTGCCAGCAGCCTCCCCAACACTGAAGCTTTCTTT
CASSLPNTEAFF
>TRBD2|NA|TRBV25-1|13|TRBJ2-3
TGTGCCGTACGGGGGGGGCCTCTTAATACGCAGTATTTT
CAVRGGPLNTQYF
>NA|NA|TRBV7-9|15|TRBJ1-5
TGTGCCAGCAGCTTAGGTAGGGGGAGCAATCAGCCCCAGCATTTT
CASSLGRGSNQPQHF
>NA|once|TRBV5-6|14|TRBJ2-2
TGTGCCAGCAGCTCTCCTGCGAACACCGGGGAGCTGTTTTTT
CASSSPANTGELFF
>TRBD1|few|TRBV6-4|16|TRBJ2-7
TGTGCCAGCAGTGACTCAAGAAGGCCAGGGGGCTACGAGCAGTACTTC
CASSDSRRPGGYEQYF
>TRBD1|once|TRBV10-3|14|TRBJ1-1
TGTGCCATCAGAATAGGACAGGGGGCGGATGAAGCTTTCTTT
CAIRIGQGADEAFF
>NA|NA|TRBV6-5|14|TRBJ2-7
TGTGCCAGCATTCGTGTCAGGGAGGTAGGCGAGCAGTACTTC
CASIRVREVGEQYF
>NA|few|TRBV7-9|13|TRBJ1-1
TGTGCCAGCAGCTTACTCGGGGACACTGAAGCTTTCTTT
CASSLLGDTEAFF
>NA|NA|TRBV7-2|13|TRBJ1-2
TGTGCCAGCAGCCCCAGCGCTAACTATGGCTACACCTTC
CASSPSANYGYTF
>NA|NA|TRBV4-1|14|TRBJ1-1
TGCGCCAGCAGCCAAGACCCTATGAACACTGAAGCTTTCTTT
CASSQDPMNTEAFF
>TRBD1|NA|TRBV5-1|15|TRBJ2-2
TGCGCCAGCAGCGCAGGGGGCCATAACACCGGGGAGCTGTTTTTT
CASSAGGHNTGELFF